Presented here are 13 T cell receptor beta chains from one specimen sequenced in a study of shared clonotypes between healthy human individuals. Here immunoSEQ multiplex PCR was the method, and the copy in TCRdb shows in-frame clones only, minus some. The data hold around 2.5 million clones, with approximately 93% observed a single time. Sample: naive CD4+ T cells from PBMCs. The subset is: CD45RA+ positively selected. Every receptor here comes from a man aged 18 to 35 in good health. Some clones in this sample may be carry-over from other donors' samples.

A few counts support this clone. Here the CDR3 DNA reads TGTGCCGTCACCCAGGGGAGAGCTTTCTTT. Its translation: CAVTQGRAFF. This rearrangement joins TRBV10-3 to TRBJ1-1; tentatively, D is TRBD1 (6 bases). V was clipped by 11 bases and J by 10 bases, with 14 bases between them. Germline CDR1 and CDR2: ENHRY and SYGVKD. This CDR3 contains 10 residues.

The J gene is TRBJ2-1, the V gene TRBV29-1, with 9 bases matching TRBD2. Germline CDR1 reads SQVTM; CDR2 reads ANQGSEA. This CDR3 comprises 15 residues. The junction had 8 bases not matched to a gene; V was cut back by 4 bases and J by 4 bases. CDR3 loop: CSVGRRLAEYNEQFF. The CDR3 DNA reads TGCAGCGTTGGTCGGAGACTAGCGGAATACAATGAGCAGTTCTTC.

J is TRBJ2-5 and V is TRBV9, with a possible D match to TRBD1 (6 bases). Germline CDR1 and CDR2: SGDLS and YYNGEE. V was shortened by 7 bases and J by 5 bases, with 15 bases between the two germline ends. This CDR3 is 13 amino acids long. The CDR3 loop is CASGAGVWETQYF. For the CDR3, the DNA is TGTGCCAGCGGGGCAGGGGTATGGGAGACCCAGTACTTC.

The chain has TRBV28 and TRBJ1-3; TRBD1 matches 12 bases. V shed 2 bases, J shed 5 bases, and the junction held 1 base outside the gene matches. The length of the CDR3 is 15 residues. Germline-derived CDR1 and CDR2 are MDHEN and SYDVKM. Here the CDR3 DNA reads TGTGCCAGCAGTTTAGGGACAGGGGGCCGAAACACCATATATTTT. Amino acids: CASSLGTGGRNTIYF.

Concerning this clone: The same CDR3 also results from other DNA sequences found in this sample. The rearrangement uses TRBV7-9 and TRBJ1-3; D gene unclear. Germline CDR1 is SEHNR and CDR2 is FQNEAQ (reference sequence). V dropped 3 bases and J dropped 0 bases, with 0 bases sitting between them. The CDR3 is 12 amino acids. The DNA of the CDR3 is TGTGCCAGCAGCTTCTCTGGAAACACCATATATTTT. It encodes CASSFSGNTIYF.

This rearrangement joins TRBV5-6 to TRBJ2-1, with D uncertain. Trimming left V 6 bases short and J 7 bases short, with 20 bases between. Germline V lookup: CDR1 SGHDT, CDR2 YYEEEE. The CDR3 contains 15 residues. The CDR3 DNA is TGTGCCAGCATCCCGTTAGGTGGCGAGAGGAATGAGCAGTTCTTC. Translation gives CASIPLGGERNEQFF.

About this clone: Other DNA sequences in this sample translate to the same CDR3. This sequence joins TRBV6-5 and TRBJ2-5; weak D call: TRBD1 (5 bases). CDR1 MNHEY and CDR2 SVGAGI come from the germline V gene. Deletions cut 0 bases from V and 4 bases from J, with 6 bases between. The CDR3 runs 13 residues. CDR3 DNA sequence: TGTGCCAGCAGTTACTCAAGGGGAGAGACCCAGTACTTC. As protein: CASSYSRGETQYF.

In nucleotides, the CDR3 is TGTGCCAGCAGCCTAGCAGGAAGCACAGATACGCAGTATTTT. Amino acids: CASSLAGSTDTQYF. The chain joins TRBV6-6 to TRBJ2-3; TRBD2 might be the D (5 bases). V was cut by 6 bases and J by 0 bases, with 10 bases left in between. Germline V gene sequence: CDR1 MNHNY, CDR2 SVGAGI (reference sequence). This CDR3 contains 14 residues.

The DNA of the CDR3 is TGTGCCAGCAGGGCAGCCGCGGTTGAAGCTTTCTTT. It codes for CASRAAAVEAFF. The chain combines TRBV6-1 with TRBJ1-1; D call uncertain. The CDR3 runs 12 residues. V lost 6 bases and J 7 bases, leaving 12 bases between the germline ends. In germline, CDR1 is MNHNS, CDR2 SASEGT.

The J gene is TRBJ1-2, the V gene TRBV28, with 9 nucleotides matching TRBD1. V was clipped by 6 bases and J by 7 bases; unmatched bases: 9. The CDR3 is 14 amino acids. Germline V gene lookup returns CDR1 MDHEN and CDR2 SYDVKM. The CDR3 is CASRRQGGQGGYTF. CDR3 nucleotide sequence: TGTGCCAGCAGGAGACAGGGGGGACAGGGTGGCTACACCTTC.

This chain uses TRBV7-3 with TRBJ2-7; unclear D gene. Germline CDR1 SGHTA, CDR2 FQGTGA. The CDR3 is made up of 11 amino acids. The V end was cut by 1 base, the J end by 3 bases, with 1 base between. The DNA of the CDR3 is TGTGCCAGCAGCTTAATCTACGAGCAGTACTTC. Its translation: CASSLIYEQYF.

On this clone: This sample includes further DNA sequences coding for the same CDR3. This rearrangement joins TRBV7-3 to TRBJ2-1; 9 nucleotides agree with TRBD2. CDR1 SGHTA and CDR2 FQGTGA come from the germline V gene. The CDR3 is 15 amino acids. J lost 3 bases, V lost 2 bases, and 2 bases had no gene match. CDR3 nucleotide sequence: TGTGCCAGCAGCTTACGGCGGGAGGGCTACAATGAGCAGTTCTTC. It encodes CASSLRREGYNEQFF.

The chain uses TRBV5-4 and TRBJ2-5; 9 nucleotides align to TRBD1. Germline-derived CDR1 and CDR2 are SGHNT and YYREEE (reference sequence). This CDR3 region has 14 residues. With 0 bases clipped from V and 8 bases from J, the junction kept 5 bases outside the gene matches. CDR3 residues: CASSLGDRAPTQYF. The CDR3 DNA sequence: TGTGCCAGCAGCTTGGGGGACAGGGCTCCTACCCAGTACTTC.